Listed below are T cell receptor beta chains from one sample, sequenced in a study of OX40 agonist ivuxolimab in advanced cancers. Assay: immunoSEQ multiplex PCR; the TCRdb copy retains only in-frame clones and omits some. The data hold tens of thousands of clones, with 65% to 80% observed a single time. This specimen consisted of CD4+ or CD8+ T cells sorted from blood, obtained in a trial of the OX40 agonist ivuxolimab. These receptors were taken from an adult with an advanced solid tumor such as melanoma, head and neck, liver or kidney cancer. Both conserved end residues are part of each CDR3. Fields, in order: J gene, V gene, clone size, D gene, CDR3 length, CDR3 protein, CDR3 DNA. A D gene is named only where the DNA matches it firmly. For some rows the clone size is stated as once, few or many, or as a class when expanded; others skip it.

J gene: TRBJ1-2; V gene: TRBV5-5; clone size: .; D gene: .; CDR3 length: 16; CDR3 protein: CASTLTVKGVDGGYTF; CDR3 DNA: TGTGCCAGCACCCTTACGGTCAAGGGAGTCGACGGAGGCTACACCTTC
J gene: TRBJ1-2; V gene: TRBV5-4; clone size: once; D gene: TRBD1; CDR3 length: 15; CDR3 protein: CASSLVDQGGYGYTF; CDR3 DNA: TGTGCCAGCAGCTTGGTGGACCAGGGGGGCTATGGCTACACCTTC
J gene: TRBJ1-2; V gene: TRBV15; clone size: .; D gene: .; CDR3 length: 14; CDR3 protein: CATSRDSGFNGYTF; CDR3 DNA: TGTGCCACCAGCAGAGATTCCGGGTTCAATGGCTACACCTTC
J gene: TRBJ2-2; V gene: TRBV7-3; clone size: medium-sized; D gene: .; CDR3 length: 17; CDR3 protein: CASSLGPGEGNTGELFF; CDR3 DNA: TGTGCCAGCAGCTTAGGACCGGGAGAGGGGAACACCGGGGAGCTGTTTTTT
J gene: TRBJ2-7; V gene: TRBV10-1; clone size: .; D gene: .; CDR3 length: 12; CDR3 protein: CASSDGGYEQYF; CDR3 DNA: TGCGCCAGCAGTGACGGAGGCTACGAGCAGTACTTC
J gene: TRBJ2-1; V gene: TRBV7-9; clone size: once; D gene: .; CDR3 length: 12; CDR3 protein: CASRQTPGEQFF; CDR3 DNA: TGTGCCAGCAGACAGACCCCGGGGGAGCAGTTCTTC
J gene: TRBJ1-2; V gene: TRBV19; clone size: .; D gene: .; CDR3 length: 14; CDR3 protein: CASTILTAAGGYTF; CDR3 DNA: TGTGCCAGTACCATCCTGACTGCAGCGGGTGGCTACACCTTC
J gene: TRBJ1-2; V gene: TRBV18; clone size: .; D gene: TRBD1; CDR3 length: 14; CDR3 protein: CASSPDRGNYGYTF; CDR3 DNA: TGTGCCAGCTCACCCGACAGGGGGAACTATGGCTACACCTTC
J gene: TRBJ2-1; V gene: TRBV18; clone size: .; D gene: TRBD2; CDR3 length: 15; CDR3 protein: CASSPPSGRGNEQFF; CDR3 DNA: TGTGCCAGCTCACCGCCTAGCGGGAGAGGCAATGAGCAGTTCTTC
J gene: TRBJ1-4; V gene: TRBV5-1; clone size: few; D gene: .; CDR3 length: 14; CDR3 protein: CASSLDRVAEKLFF; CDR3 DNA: TGCGCCAGCAGCTTGGACAGGGTAGCTGAAAAACTGTTTTTT
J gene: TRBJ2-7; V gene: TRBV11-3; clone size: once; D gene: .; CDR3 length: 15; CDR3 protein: CASSLPESGSYEQYF; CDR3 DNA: TGTGCCAGCAGCTTACCCGAATCGGGCTCCTACGAGCAGTACTTC
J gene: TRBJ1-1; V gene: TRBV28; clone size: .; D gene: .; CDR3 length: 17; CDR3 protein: CASSSPGQDYPNTEAFF; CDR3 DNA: TGTGCCAGCAGTTCTCCAGGCCAGGATTATCCCAACACTGAAGCTTTCTTT
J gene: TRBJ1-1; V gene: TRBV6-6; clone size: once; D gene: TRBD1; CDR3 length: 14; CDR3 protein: CASSAGGGNTEAFF; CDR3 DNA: TGTGCCAGCAGTGCAGGGGGGGGGAACACTGAAGCTTTCTTT
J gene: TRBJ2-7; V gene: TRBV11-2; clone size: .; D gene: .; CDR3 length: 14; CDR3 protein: CASSPLEGAVEQYF; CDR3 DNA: TGTGCCAGCAGCCCCCTGGAGGGAGCAGTCGAGCAGTACTTC
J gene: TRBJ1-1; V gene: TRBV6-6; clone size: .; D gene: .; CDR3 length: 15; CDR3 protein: CASSSGPGGIVEAFF; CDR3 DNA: TGTGCCAGCAGTTCGGGCCCCGGGGGAATAGTTGAAGCTTTCTTT
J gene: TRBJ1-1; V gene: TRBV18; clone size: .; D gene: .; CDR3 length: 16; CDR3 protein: CASSPPMGVGNTEAFF; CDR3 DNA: TGTGCCAGCTCACCACCGATGGGGGTCGGGAACACTGAAGCTTTCTTT
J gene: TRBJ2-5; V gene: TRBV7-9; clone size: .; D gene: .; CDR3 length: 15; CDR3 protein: CASSLAAGRKETQYF; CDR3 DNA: TGTGCCAGCAGCTTAGCGGCAGGGAGAAAAGAGACCCAGTACTTC
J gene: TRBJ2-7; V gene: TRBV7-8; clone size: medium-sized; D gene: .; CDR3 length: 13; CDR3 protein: CASSPAGGREQYF; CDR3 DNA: TGTGCCAGCAGCCCCGCGGGCGGGCGCGAGCAGTACTTC
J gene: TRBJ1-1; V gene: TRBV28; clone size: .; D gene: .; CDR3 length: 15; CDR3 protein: CASSLPGGGAIEAFF; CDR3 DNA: TGTGCCAGCAGCCTGCCCGGGGGAGGGGCGATTGAAGCTTTCTTT
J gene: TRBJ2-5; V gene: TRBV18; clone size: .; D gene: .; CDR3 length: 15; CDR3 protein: CASSLFWTDEETQYF; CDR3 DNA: TGTGCCAGCTCACTCTTCTGGACAGACGAAGAGACCCAGTACTTC
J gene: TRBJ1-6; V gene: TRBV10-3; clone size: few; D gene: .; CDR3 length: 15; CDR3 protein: CAISGSVRDNSPLHF; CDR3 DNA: TGTGCCATCAGTGGCTCAGTGCGTGATAATTCACCCCTCCACTTT
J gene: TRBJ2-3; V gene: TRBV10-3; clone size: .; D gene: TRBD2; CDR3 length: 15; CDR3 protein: CAISRTSGSTDTQYF; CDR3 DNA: TGTGCCATCAGCCGGACTAGCGGGAGCACAGATACGCAGTATTTT
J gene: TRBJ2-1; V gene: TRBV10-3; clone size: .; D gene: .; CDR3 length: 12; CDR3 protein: CASGSSANEQFF; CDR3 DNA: TGTGCCTCGGGGTCATCGGCCAATGAGCAGTTCTTC
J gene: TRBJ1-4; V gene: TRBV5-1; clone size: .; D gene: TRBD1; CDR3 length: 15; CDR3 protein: CASSSGQGASEKLFF; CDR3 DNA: TGCGCCAGCAGCTCGGGACAGGGGGCTTCTGAAAAACTGTTTTTT
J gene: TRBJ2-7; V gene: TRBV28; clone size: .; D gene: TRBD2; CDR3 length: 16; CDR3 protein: CASSSSGLAGVNEQYF; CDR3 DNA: TGTGCCAGCAGTTCCTCCGGACTAGCGGGAGTCAACGAGCAGTACTTC
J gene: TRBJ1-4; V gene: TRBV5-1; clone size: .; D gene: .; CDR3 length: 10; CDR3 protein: CASRGEKLFF; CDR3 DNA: TGCGCCAGCAGGGGTGAAAAACTGTTTTTT
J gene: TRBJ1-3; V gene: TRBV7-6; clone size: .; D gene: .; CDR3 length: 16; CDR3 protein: CASSLGTGFSGNTIYF; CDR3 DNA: TGTGCCAGCAGCTTAGGTACGGGGTTCTCTGGAAACACCATATATTTT
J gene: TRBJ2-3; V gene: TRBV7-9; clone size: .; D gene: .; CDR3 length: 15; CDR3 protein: CASSARDSTTDTQYF; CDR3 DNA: TGTGCCAGCAGCGCCAGGGACTCCACCACAGATACGCAGTATTTT
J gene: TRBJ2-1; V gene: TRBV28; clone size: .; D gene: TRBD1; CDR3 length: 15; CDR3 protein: CASSSPGTAYNEQFF; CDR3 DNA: TGTGCCAGCAGTTCCCCCGGGACAGCCTACAATGAGCAGTTCTTC
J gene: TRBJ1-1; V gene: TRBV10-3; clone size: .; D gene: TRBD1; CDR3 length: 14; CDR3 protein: CAISVTGGDTEAFF; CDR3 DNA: TGTGCCATCAGTGTTACAGGGGGTGACACTGAAGCTTTCTTT
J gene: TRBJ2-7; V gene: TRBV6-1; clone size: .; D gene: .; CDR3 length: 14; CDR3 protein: CASSEFTASYEQYF; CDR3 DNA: TGTGCCAGCAGTGAATTTACGGCTTCCTACGAGCAGTACTTC
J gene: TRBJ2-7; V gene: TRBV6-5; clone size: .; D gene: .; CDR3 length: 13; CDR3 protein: CASLESPPYEQYF; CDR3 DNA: TGTGCCAGTCTGGAGTCTCCCCCCTACGAGCAGTACTTC
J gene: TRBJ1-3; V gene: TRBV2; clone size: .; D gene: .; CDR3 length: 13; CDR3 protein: CASRGLSGNTIYF; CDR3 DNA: TGTGCCAGCAGGGGACTCTCTGGAAACACCATATATTTT
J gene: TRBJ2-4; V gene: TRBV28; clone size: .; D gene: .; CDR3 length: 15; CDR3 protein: CASWSGGQAKNIQYF; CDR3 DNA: TGTGCCAGCTGGTCTGGGGGCCAAGCCAAAAACATTCAGTACTTC
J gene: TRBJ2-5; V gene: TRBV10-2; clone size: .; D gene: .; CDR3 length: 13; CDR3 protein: CASLEGYQETQYF; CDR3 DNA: TGCGCCTCCCTCGAGGGGTACCAAGAGACCCAGTACTTC
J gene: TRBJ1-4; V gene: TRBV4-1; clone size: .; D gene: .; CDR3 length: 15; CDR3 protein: CASSPPGRTNEKLFF; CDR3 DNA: TGCGCCAGCAGCCCCCCGGGGAGGACTAATGAAAAACTGTTTTTT
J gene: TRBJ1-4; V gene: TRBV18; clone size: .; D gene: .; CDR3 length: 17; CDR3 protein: CASSPPVAGGRNEKLFF; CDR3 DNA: TGTGCCAGCTCACCACCGGTGGCCGGGGGGAGGAATGAAAAACTGTTTTTT
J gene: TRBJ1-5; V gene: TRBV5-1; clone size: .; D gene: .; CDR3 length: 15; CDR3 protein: CASSDVGDSNQPQHF; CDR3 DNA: TGCGCCAGCAGCGACGTAGGTGATAGCAATCAGCCCCAGCATTTT
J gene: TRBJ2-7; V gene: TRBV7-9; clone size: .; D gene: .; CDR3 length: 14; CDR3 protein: CASNWGAGSYEQYF; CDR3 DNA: TGTGCCAGCAACTGGGGGGCAGGTTCCTACGAGCAGTACTTC
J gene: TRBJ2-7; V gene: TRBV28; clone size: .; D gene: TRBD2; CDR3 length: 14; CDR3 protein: CASSPWREGYEQYF; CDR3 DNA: TGTGCCAGCAGTCCCTGGCGGGAGGGGTACGAGCAGTACTTC
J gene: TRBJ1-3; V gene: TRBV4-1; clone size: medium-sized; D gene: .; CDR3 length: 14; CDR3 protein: CASSQQRGGNTIYF; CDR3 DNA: TGCGCCAGCAGCCAGCAACGAGGGGGAAACACCATATATTTT
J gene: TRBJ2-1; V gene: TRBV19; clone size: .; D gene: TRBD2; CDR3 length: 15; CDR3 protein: CASKASGSSYNEQFF; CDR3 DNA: TGTGCCAGTAAAGCTAGCGGGTCCTCCTACAATGAGCAGTTCTTC
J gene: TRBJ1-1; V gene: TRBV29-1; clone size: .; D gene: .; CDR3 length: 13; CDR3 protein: CSVRSTGYTEAFF; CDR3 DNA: TGCAGCGTTCGTTCCACAGGGTACACTGAAGCTTTCTTT
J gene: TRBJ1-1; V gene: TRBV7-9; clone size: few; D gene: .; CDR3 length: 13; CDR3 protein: CASSPGGNTEAFF; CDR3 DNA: TGTGCCAGCAGCCCCGGGGGGAACACTGAAGCTTTCTTT
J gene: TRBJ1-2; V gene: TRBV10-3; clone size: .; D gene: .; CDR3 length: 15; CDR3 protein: CAISDPATDNYGYTF; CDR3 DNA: TGTGCCATCAGTGATCCCGCGACCGATAACTATGGCTACACCTTC
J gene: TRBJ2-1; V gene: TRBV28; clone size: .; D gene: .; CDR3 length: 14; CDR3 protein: CASSLARDYNEQFF; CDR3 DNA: TGTGCCAGCAGTTTGGCTAGGGACTACAATGAGCAGTTCTTC
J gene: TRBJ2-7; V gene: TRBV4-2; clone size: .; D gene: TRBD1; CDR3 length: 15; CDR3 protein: CASSPRDRGGYEQYF; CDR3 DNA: TGTGCCAGCAGCCCCCGGGACAGGGGGGGCTACGAGCAGTACTTC
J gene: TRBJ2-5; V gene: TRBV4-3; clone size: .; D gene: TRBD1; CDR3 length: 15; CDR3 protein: CASSQGTGGQETQYF; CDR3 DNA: TGCGCCAGCAGCCAAGGGACAGGGGGGCAAGAGACCCAGTACTTC
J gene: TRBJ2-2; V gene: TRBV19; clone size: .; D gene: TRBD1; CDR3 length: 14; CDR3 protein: CASRVTGTAGELFF; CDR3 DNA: TGTGCCAGTAGGGTGACAGGGACGGCCGGGGAGCTGTTTTTT
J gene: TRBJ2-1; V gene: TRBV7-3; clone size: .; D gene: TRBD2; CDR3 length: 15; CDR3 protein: CASSGSGTSYNEQFF; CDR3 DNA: TGTGCCAGCAGCGGGAGCGGGACCTCCTACAATGAGCAGTTCTTC
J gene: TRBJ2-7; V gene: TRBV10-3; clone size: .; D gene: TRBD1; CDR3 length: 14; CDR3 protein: CAINPGQGAYEQYF; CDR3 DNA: TGTGCCATCAATCCGGGACAGGGGGCCTACGAGCAGTACTTC
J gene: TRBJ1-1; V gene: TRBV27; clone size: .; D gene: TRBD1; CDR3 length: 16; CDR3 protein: CASRAHRGQANTEAFF; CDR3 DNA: TGTGCCAGCAGAGCACACCGGGGACAGGCGAACACTGAAGCTTTCTTT